The clone carrying this TCR beta chain was seen only a few times. Its antigen is currently unknown. The data were taken from a study of T cells in Graves' hyperthyroidism and ophthalmopathy. There were TCR beta CDR3 regions amplified from RNA transcripts. During a first-round RT-PCR of the TCR CDR3, the HTBI primer set was used. TCRdb redid the calling of the multiplex PCR reads with MiXCR, one entry per CDR3 protein. This sample has more than 500,000 distinct CDR3 sequences; roughly 16% occur once, and the top ten carry around 32%. Germline V lookup: CDR1 LNHDA, CDR2 SQIVND (reference sequence). With 7 bases removed from V and 3 bases from J, the gap between germline ends came to 21 bases. The CDR3 has 17 amino acids. Study results and limitations: Blood also contained most expanded thyroid clonotypes above 0.001.

The receptor was isolated from a woman aged 25-40 years with Graves' ophthalmopathy. The specimen was blood. The chain couples TRBV19 to TRBJ2-2; possibly TRBD1 or TRBD2 for D (6 bases each). This chain's CDR3 is CASKGGGPPGHTGELFF. CDR3 nucleotides: TGTGCCAGTAAGGGGGGCGGCCCACCGGGACACACCGGGGAGCTGTTTTTT.